The T cell receptor (beta chain) described here comes from a study of cytomegalovirus exposure and HLA in healthy donors. CDR1 is SQVTM, CDR2 ANQGSEA, per germline. V lost 3 bases to trimming and J lost 6 bases; unmatched junction nucleotides: 8. CDR3 length: 17 residues. Use of 60 Vbeta and 13 Jbeta primers characterized the PCR. As handled by the study authors: A later analysis tallied 87 million or so unique TCR beta chains, about 9.9 million of them shared. Assay used: immunoSEQ multiplex PCR; TCRdb lists only in-frame clones, some missing. That table gives V, J and clone size, and the DNA gave D and trimming. The sample has tens of thousands of clones; roughly three fifths are singletons. Worth noting for this clone: Antigen specificity is unknown.

General study results and limits: For most TCR sequences rarity was the rule, although some public TCRs occurred in many donors. The authors assumed roughly uniform sequencing depth across donors for presence/absence analyses. The investigators catalogued 164 TCR beta chains as cytomegalovirus-associated.

V and J are TRBV29-1 and TRBJ2-1; TRBD2 agrees at 16 bases. The TCR comes from a woman in her thirties in good health and CMV-seronegative. The sample taken for sequencing was PBMCs. As DNA, the CDR3 is TGCAGCGTTGACCTGGGACTAGCGGGAGGGCATAGCAATGAGCAGTTCTTC. This gives the protein CSVDLGLAGGHSNEQFF.